Reported below is one T cell receptor (beta chain). Germline V gene sequence: CDR1 SNHLY, CDR2 FYNNEI. This CDR3 is built from 15 residues. Trimming took off 8 bases at V and 1 base at J, with 15 bases between the two ends. This sample was included in a study of blood T cell repertoires in COVID-19. Study information: The United States, Italy and Spain were the sources of the acute and convalescent COVID-19 samples.

Patients at the Seattle site were enrolled during active infection and followed longitudinally. Original processing methods: Researchers report that nucleated cell counts were estimated from reference gene primer amplification. Assay: immunoSEQ multiplex PCR; the TCRdb copy retains only in-frame clones and omits some. V, J and clone size derive from that table, while D and trimming were established from the DNA sequence. The repertoire holds about 300,000 clones, with over 85% as singletons. The specimen sequenced was peripheral blood. The rearrangement uses TRBV2 and TRBJ1-5, with D uncertain. This TCR came from a woman in her 30s with COVID-19, enrolled during active disease. This CDR3 reads CASCRSGLSNQPQHF. In nucleotides, the CDR3 is TGTGCCAGCTGCCGCTCGGGTTTGAGCAATCAGCCCCAGCATTTT.